This is a list of T cell receptor beta chains from one sample in a study of molecular identifiers for immune sequencing clone quantification. Each CDR3 protein is one row after TCRdb ran MiXCR on the PCR reads. The sample lists about half a million distinct CDR3 sequences; about a fifth were seen once. The sample was naive CD8+ T cells from blood, with Jurkat cell RNA spiked in. All receptors derive from a human donor in good health. Some libraries in this study had Jurkat cell RNA spiked in. The CDR3 runs from the conserved cysteine through the conserved F or W. Each record gives: D gene, V gene, J gene, clone size, CDR3 protein, CDR3 DNA. D genes are given only for firm matches. Some rows mark clone size as missing; the rest say once, few, many or name a class of expanded clone.

d_call: NA; v_call: TRBV7-9; j_call: TRBJ1-2; clone_size: few; cdr3_aa: CASSPYTRDTLNYGYTF; cdr3_nt: TGTGCCAGCAGCCCGTATACTAGGGACACCTTAAACTATGGCTACACCTTC
d_call: NA; v_call: TRBV6-5; j_call: TRBJ1-2; clone_size: many; cdr3_aa: CASSYGVAYGYTF; cdr3_nt: TGTGCCAGCAGTTACGGAGTGGCCTATGGCTACACCTTC
d_call: NA; v_call: TRBV6-4; j_call: TRBJ1-5; clone_size: few; cdr3_aa: CASSRDPNQPQHF; cdr3_nt: TGTGCCAGCAGCAGGGACCCAAATCAGCCCCAGCATTTT
d_call: NA; v_call: TRBV5-4; j_call: TRBJ1-2; clone_size: NA; cdr3_aa: CASSLRGQPSGYDYGYTF; cdr3_nt: TGTGCCAGCAGCTTACGAGGACAGCCCTCAGGTTATGACTATGGCTACACCTTC
d_call: TRBD2; v_call: TRBV6-2/TRBV6-3; j_call: TRBJ2-3; clone_size: NA; cdr3_aa: CASRTSGKSTDTQYF; cdr3_nt: TGTGCCAGCAGGACTAGCGGAAAAAGCACAGATACGCAGTATTTT
d_call: NA; v_call: TRBV14; j_call: TRBJ2-7; clone_size: few; cdr3_aa: CASSQDWAVTYEQYF; cdr3_nt: TGTGCCAGCAGCCAAGATTGGGCAGTCACCTACGAGCAGTACTTC
d_call: NA; v_call: TRBV9; j_call: TRBJ2-3; clone_size: NA; cdr3_aa: CASSVGASSADTQYF; cdr3_nt: TGTGCCAGCAGCGTAGGAGCCTCCAGCGCAGATACGCAGTATTTT
d_call: NA; v_call: TRBV6-5; j_call: TRBJ1-1; clone_size: many; cdr3_aa: CASSYAVGGTEAFF; cdr3_nt: TGTGCCAGCAGTTACGCTGTAGGGGGGACTGAAGCTTTCTTT
d_call: TRBD2; v_call: TRBV7-6; j_call: TRBJ2-7; clone_size: NA; cdr3_aa: CASSPEASGISYEQYF; cdr3_nt: TGTGCCAGCAGCCCAGAGGCTAGCGGGATCTCCTACGAGCAGTACTTC
d_call: TRBD1; v_call: TRBV30; j_call: TRBJ1-5; clone_size: few; cdr3_aa: CAWGLGTGRFQPQHF; cdr3_nt: TGTGCCTGGGGGCTTGGGACAGGGAGGTTCCAGCCCCAGCATTTT
d_call: TRBD1; v_call: TRBV4-3; j_call: TRBJ1-1; clone_size: NA; cdr3_aa: CASSQDLVDRGRDTEAFF; cdr3_nt: TGCGCCAGCAGCCAAGATCTGGTGGACAGGGGGCGCGACACTGAAGCTTTCTTT
d_call: NA; v_call: TRBV11-3; j_call: TRBJ2-1; clone_size: once; cdr3_aa: CASSFDGASYNEQFF; cdr3_nt: TGTGCCAGCAGCTTCGACGGAGCCTCCTACAATGAGCAGTTCTTC
d_call: NA; v_call: TRBV19; j_call: TRBJ1-6; clone_size: few; cdr3_aa: CASSIDLGRNSPLHF; cdr3_nt: TGTGCCAGTAGTATAGATCTCGGCAGAAATTCACCCCTCCACTTT
d_call: TRBD2; v_call: TRBV4-3; j_call: TRBJ2-7; clone_size: many; cdr3_aa: CASSQGTTSGRYEQYF; cdr3_nt: TGCGCCAGCAGCCAAGGGACCACTAGCGGGAGGTACGAGCAGTACTTC
d_call: TRBD2; v_call: TRBV6-2/TRBV6-3; j_call: TRBJ2-7; clone_size: many; cdr3_aa: CASSGGVYEQYF; cdr3_nt: TGTGCCAGCAGTGGGGGGGTCTACGAGCAGTACTTC
d_call: NA; v_call: TRBV10-2; j_call: TRBJ1-1; clone_size: NA; cdr3_aa: CASSESQGGTEAFF; cdr3_nt: TGCGCCAGCAGTGAGTCCCAAGGTGGAACTGAAGCTTTCTTT
d_call: NA; v_call: TRBV7-9; j_call: TRBJ2-5; clone_size: many; cdr3_aa: CASSERAGAETQYF; cdr3_nt: TGTGCCAGCAGCGAACGCGCCGGGGCAGAGACCCAGTACTTC
d_call: NA; v_call: TRBV4-3; j_call: TRBJ2-7; clone_size: few; cdr3_aa: CASSQGIGQTSYEQYF; cdr3_nt: TGCGCCAGCAGCCAAGGAATTGGACAGACTTCCTACGAGCAGTACTTC
d_call: NA; v_call: TRBV7-8; j_call: TRBJ2-2; clone_size: NA; cdr3_aa: CASSSIAGPSTGELFF; cdr3_nt: TGTGCCAGCAGCTCAATCGCAGGCCCGAGCACCGGGGAGCTGTTTTTT
d_call: NA; v_call: TRBV7-9; j_call: TRBJ1-3; clone_size: few; cdr3_aa: CASSLRDPSTRDTIYF; cdr3_nt: TGTGCCAGCAGCTTAAGGGACCCCAGCACGCGGGACACCATATATTTT
d_call: TRBD1; v_call: TRBV4-1; j_call: TRBJ2-7; clone_size: NA; cdr3_aa: CASSQLQGLEQYF; cdr3_nt: TGCGCCAGCAGCCAGCTACAGGGGCTCGAGCAGTACTTC
d_call: NA; v_call: TRBV4-3; j_call: TRBJ2-3; clone_size: NA; cdr3_aa: CASSQARSLGDTQYF; cdr3_nt: TGCGCCAGCAGCCAAGCACGGAGCCTCGGAGATACGCAGTATTTT
d_call: NA; v_call: TRBV7-9; j_call: TRBJ1-4; clone_size: NA; cdr3_aa: CASSFGGEKLFF; cdr3_nt: TGTGCCAGCAGCTTCGGGGGTGAAAAACTGTTTTTT
d_call: NA; v_call: TRBV27; j_call: TRBJ2-7; clone_size: many; cdr3_aa: CATGVALHEQYF; cdr3_nt: TGTGCCACCGGAGTGGCTCTCCACGAGCAGTACTTC
d_call: NA; v_call: TRBV19; j_call: TRBJ2-7; clone_size: NA; cdr3_aa: CASSPLGGRRSYEQYF; cdr3_nt: TGTGCCAGTAGTCCCCTCGGAGGGCGGCGCTCCTACGAGCAGTACTTC
d_call: TRBD1; v_call: TRBV12-3/TRBV12-4; j_call: TRBJ1-1; clone_size: NA; cdr3_aa: CASSTSDRVLNTEAFF; cdr3_nt: TGTGCCAGCAGTACATCGGACAGGGTACTGAACACTGAAGCTTTCTTT
d_call: TRBD2; v_call: TRBV29-1; j_call: TRBJ2-3; clone_size: many; cdr3_aa: CSVIAGGMSTDTQYF; cdr3_nt: TGCAGCGTTATAGCGGGAGGGATGAGCACAGATACGCAGTATTTT
d_call: NA; v_call: TRBV4-3; j_call: TRBJ2-7; clone_size: few; cdr3_aa: CASSHEAGSSYEQYF; cdr3_nt: TGCGCCAGCAGCCATGAGGCGGGGAGCTCCTACGAGCAGTACTTC
d_call: NA; v_call: TRBV29-1; j_call: TRBJ1-1; clone_size: NA; cdr3_aa: CSVTQGGAEAFF; cdr3_nt: TGCAGCGTTACCCAGGGTGGCGCTGAAGCTTTCTTT
d_call: NA; v_call: TRBV11-3; j_call: TRBJ2-1; clone_size: many; cdr3_aa: CASSLGGEQFF; cdr3_nt: TGTGCCAGCAGCTTAGGGGGTGAGCAGTTCTTC
d_call: NA; v_call: TRBV4-3; j_call: TRBJ2-1; clone_size: many; cdr3_aa: CASSQNFAGSNEQFF; cdr3_nt: TGCGCCAGCAGCCAAAATTTTGCAGGGTCAAATGAGCAGTTCTTC